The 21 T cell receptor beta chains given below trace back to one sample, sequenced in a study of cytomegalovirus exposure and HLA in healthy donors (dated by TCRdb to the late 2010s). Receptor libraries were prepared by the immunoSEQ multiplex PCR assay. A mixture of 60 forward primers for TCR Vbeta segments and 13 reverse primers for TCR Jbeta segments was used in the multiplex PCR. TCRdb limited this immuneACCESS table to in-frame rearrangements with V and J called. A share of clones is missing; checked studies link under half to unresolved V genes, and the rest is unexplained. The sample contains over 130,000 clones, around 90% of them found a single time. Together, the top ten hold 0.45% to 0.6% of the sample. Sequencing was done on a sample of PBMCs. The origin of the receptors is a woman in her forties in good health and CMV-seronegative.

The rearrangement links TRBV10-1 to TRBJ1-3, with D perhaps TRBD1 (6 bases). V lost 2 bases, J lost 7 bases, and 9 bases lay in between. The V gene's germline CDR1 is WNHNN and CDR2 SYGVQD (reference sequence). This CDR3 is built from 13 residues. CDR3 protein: CASSEDTGNTIYF. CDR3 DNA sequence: TGCGCCAGCAGTGAGGACACAGGGAACACCATATATTTT.

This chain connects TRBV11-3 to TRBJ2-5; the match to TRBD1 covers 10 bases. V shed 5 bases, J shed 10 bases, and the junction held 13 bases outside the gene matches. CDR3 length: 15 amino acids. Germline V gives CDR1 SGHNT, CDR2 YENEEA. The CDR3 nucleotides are TGTGCCAGCAGCCTGGGGGGACGGGACAGGGGTATCCAGTACTTC. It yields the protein CASSLGGRDRGIQYF.

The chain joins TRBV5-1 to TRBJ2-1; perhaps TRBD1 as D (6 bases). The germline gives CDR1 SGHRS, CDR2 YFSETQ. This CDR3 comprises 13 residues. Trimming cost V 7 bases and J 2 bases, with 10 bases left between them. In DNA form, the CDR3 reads TGCGCCAGCCGGACAGATACCTACAATGAGCAGTTCTTC. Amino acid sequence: CASRTDTYNEQFF.

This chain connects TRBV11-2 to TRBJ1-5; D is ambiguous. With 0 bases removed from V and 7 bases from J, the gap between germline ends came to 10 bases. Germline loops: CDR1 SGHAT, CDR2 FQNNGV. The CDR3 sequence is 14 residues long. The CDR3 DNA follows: TGTGCCAGCAGCTTAGAGCATGCGGGGCAGCCCCAGCATTTT. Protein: CASSLEHAGQPQHF. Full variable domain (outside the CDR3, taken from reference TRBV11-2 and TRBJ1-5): EAGVAQSPRYKIIEKRQSVAFWCNPISGHATLYWYQQILGQGPKLLIQFQNNGVVDDSQLPKDRFSAERLKGVDSTLKIQPAKLEDSAVYLCASSLEHAGQPQHFGDGTRLSIL.

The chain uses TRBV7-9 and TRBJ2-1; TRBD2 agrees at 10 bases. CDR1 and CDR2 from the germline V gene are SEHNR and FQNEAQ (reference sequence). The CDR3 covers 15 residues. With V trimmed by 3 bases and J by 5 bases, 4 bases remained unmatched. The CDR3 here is CASSLGLARDNEQFF. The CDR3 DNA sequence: TGTGCCAGCAGCTTGGGACTAGCGAGGGACAATGAGCAGTTCTTC.

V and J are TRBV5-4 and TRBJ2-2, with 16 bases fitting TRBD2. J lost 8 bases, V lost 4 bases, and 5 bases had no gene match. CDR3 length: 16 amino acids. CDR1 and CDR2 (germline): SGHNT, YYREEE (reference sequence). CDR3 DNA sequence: TGTGCCAGCAGCACAGGGACTAGCGGGAGGGCAGGGGAGCTGTTTTTT. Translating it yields CASSTGTSGRAGELFF.

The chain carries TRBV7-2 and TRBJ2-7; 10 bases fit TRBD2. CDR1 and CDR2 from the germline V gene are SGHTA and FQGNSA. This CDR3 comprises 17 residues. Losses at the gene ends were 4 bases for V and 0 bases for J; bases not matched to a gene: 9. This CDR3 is CASSSRRGLAVSYEQYF. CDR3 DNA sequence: TGTGCCAGCAGCTCTAGGCGAGGACTAGCGGTCTCCTACGAGCAGTACTTC. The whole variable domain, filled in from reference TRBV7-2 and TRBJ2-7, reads GAGVSQSPSNKVTEKGKDVELRCDPISGHTALYWYRQSLGQGLEFLIYFQGNSAPDKSGLPSDRFSAERTGGSVSTLTIQRTQQEDSAVYLCASSSRRGLAVSYEQYFGPGTRLTVT.

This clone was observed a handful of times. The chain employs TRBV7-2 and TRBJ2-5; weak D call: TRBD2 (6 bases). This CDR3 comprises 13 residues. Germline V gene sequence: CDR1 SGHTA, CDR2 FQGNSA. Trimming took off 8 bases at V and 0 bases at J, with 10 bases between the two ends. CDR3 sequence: CASGGTYQETQYF. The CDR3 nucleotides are TGTGCCAGCGGAGGGACTTACCAAGAGACCCAGTACTTC.

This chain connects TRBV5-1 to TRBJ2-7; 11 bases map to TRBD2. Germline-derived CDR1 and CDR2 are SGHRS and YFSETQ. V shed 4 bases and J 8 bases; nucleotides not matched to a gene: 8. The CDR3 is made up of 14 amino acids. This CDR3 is CASSPGLAGLQQYF. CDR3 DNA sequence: TGCGCCAGCAGCCCAGGACTAGCGGGCTTGCAGCAGTACTTC.

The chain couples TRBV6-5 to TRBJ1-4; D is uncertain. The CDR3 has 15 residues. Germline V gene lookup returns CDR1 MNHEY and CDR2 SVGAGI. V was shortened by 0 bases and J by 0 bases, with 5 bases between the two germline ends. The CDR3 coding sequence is TGTGCCAGCAGTTACTCGAGCTCAACTAATGAAAAACTGTTTTTT. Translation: CASSYSSSTNEKLFF.

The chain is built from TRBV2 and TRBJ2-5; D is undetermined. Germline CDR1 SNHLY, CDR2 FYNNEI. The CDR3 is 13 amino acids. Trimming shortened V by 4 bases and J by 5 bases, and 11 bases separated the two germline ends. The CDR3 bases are TGTGCCAGCAGTGTTCGCGGCGCTGAGACCCAGTACTTC. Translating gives CASSVRGAETQYF.

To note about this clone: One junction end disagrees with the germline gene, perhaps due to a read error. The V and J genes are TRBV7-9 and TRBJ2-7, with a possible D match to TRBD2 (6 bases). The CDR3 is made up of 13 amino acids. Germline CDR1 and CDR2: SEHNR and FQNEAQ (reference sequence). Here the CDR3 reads CSSSFGAGGEQYF. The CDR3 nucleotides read TGTTCCAGCAGCTTCGGAGCCGGAGGGGAGCAGTACTTC.

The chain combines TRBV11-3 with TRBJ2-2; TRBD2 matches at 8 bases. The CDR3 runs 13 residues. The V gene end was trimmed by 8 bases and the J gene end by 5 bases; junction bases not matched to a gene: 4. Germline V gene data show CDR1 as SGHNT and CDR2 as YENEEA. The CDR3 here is CASGLAGTGELFF. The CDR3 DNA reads TGTGCCAGCGGATTAGCGGGAACCGGGGAGCTGTTTTTT.

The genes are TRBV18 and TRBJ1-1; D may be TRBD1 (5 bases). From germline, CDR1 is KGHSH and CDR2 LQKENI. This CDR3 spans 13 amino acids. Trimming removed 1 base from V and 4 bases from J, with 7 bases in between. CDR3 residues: CASSPLGATEAFF. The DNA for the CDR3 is TGTGCCAGCTCACCACTTGGGGCCACTGAAGCTTTCTTT.

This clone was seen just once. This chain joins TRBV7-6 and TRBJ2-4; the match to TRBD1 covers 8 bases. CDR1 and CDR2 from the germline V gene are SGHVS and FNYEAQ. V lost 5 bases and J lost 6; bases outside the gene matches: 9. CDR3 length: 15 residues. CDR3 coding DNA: TGTGCCAGCAGCCGAACAGGGGGAAGGTCAAACATTCAGTACTTC. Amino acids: CASSRTGGRSNIQYF.

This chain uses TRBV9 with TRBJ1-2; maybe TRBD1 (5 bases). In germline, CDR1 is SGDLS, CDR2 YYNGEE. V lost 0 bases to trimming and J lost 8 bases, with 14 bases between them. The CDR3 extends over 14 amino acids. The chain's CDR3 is CASSVVGHSLGYTF. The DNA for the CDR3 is TGTGCCAGCAGCGTAGTGGGGCACAGCTTGGGCTACACCTTC.

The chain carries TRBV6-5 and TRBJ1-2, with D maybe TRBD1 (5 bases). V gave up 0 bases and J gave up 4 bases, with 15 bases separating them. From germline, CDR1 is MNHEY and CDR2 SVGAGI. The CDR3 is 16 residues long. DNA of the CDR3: TGTGCCAGCAGTTACTCATCCCAGGGATTAGGCTATGGCTACACCTTC. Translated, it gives CASSYSSQGLGYGYTF.

In DNA, the CDR3 is TGTGCCAGTAGCCCAGTTGTCGGGGGGCATGGCTACACCTTC. Its protein is CASSPVVGGHGYTF. This rearrangement joins TRBV19 to TRBJ1-2; weak D call: TRBD1 (6 bases). Germline values: CDR1 LNHDA, CDR2 SQIVND (reference sequence). V dropped 6 bases and J dropped 6 bases, with 17 bases sitting between them. The CDR3 has 14 residues.

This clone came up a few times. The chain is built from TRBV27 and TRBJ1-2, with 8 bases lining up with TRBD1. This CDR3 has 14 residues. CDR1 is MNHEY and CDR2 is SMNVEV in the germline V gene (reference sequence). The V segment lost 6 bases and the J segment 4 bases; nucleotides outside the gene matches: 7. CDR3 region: CASSPDRGSYGYTF. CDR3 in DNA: TGTGCCAGCAGCCCAGACAGGGGTTCCTATGGCTACACCTTC.

The DNA of the CDR3 is TGTGCCAGCAGCCCACTAGCGGTTTCCTACAATGAGCAGTTCTTC. The encoded protein is CASSPLAVSYNEQFF. The V call is TRBV5-4, the J call TRBJ2-1; 8 bases fit TRBD2. This CDR3 region has 15 residues. V lost 4 bases, J lost 1 base, and 4 bases stayed unmatched. Per germline, CDR1 SGHNT and CDR2 YYREEE (reference sequence). Full variable domain (remainder filled in from reference TRBV5-4 and TRBJ2-1): ETGVTQSPTHLIKTRGQQVTLRCSSQSGHNTVSWYQQALGQGPQFIFQYYREEENGRGNFPPRFSGLQFPNYSSELNVNALELDDSALYLCASSPLAVSYNEQFFGPGTRLTVL.

Here the CDR3 reads CASREGTSGATQYF. CDR3 coding DNA: TGCGCCAGCAGGGAAGGGACTAGCGGAGCTACGCAGTATTTT. The chain is built from TRBV5-1 and TRBJ2-3, with 11 bases aligning to TRBD2. Germline CDR1 reads SGHRS; CDR2 reads YFSETQ. With V trimmed by 5 bases and J by 8 bases, 7 bases remained unmatched. CDR3 size: 14 residues.